One and the same sample provided the 12 T cell receptor beta chains below, sequenced in a study of blood T cell repertoires in COVID-19. Assay: immunoSEQ multiplex PCR; the TCRdb copy retains only in-frame clones and omits some. The table lists 350,000 to 500,000 clones, about 87% of them singletons. Sequenced material: peripheral blood. These receptors all come from a man younger than 30 with COVID-19, enrolled during active disease.

The rearrangement links TRBV3-1 (or the pseudogene TRBV3-2) to TRBJ2-1, with unresolved D. V dropped 1 base and J dropped 7 bases, with 11 bases sitting between them. Germline CDR1 and CDR2: LGHDT and YNNKEL (reference sequence). The CDR3 is made up of 14 amino acids. CDR3 sequence: CASSQGPLTNEQFF. CDR3 sequence (DNA): TGTGCCAGCAGCCAAGGACCCCTGACTAATGAGCAGTTCTTC.

The chain carries TRBV15 and TRBJ1-6; D gene uncertain. Germline lookup yields CDR1 LNHNV and CDR2 YYDKDF (reference sequence). This CDR3 contains 17 residues. Trimming took off 1 base at V and 0 bases at J, with 10 bases between the two ends. CDR3 nucleotide sequence: TGTGCCACCAGCAGAGGGTTGCATAGCTCCTATAATTCACCCCTCCACTTT. It is translated as CATSRGLHSSYNSPLHF.

For the CDR3, the DNA is TGTGCCAGCAGTGACCTAGTGAGTCGGGAGCGGGGTCGAGATACGCAGTATTTT. It yields the protein CASSDLVSRERGRDTQYF. This chain uses TRBV6-1 with TRBJ2-3, with TRBD2 matching over 7 bases. The CDR3 totals 18 residues. Trimming cost V 3 bases and J 5 bases; bases outside gene matches: 17. Germline lookup yields CDR1 MNHNS and CDR2 SASEGT.

This rearrangement joins TRBV19 to TRBJ1-6; TRBD1 matches at 7 bases. This CDR3 spans 14 amino acids. Trimming removed 3 bases from V and 6 bases from J; junction bases left unmatched: 2. The germline gives CDR1 LNHDA, CDR2 SQIVND (reference sequence). This CDR3 reads CASSMGQLNSPLHF. The CDR3 DNA follows: TGTGCCAGTAGTATGGGACAGCTTAATTCACCCCTCCACTTT.

V gene TRBV5-5 combines with J gene TRBJ1-4; D is perhaps TRBD1 (5 bases). There are 18 residues in the CDR3. Germline V gives CDR1 SGHKS, CDR2 YYEKEE (reference sequence). V was shortened by 2 bases and J by 5 bases, with 22 bases between the two germline ends. The CDR3 region is CASSFRPTDQSINEKLFF. The DNA for the CDR3 is TGTGCCAGCAGCTTCCGGCCGACAGACCAAAGTATAAATGAAAAACTGTTTTTT.

The chain combines TRBV2 with TRBJ2-7; a weak D match, TRBD1 (5 bases). V shed 9 bases and J shed 4 bases, with 16 bases lying between them. Germline CDR1 and CDR2: SNHLY and FYNNEI. This CDR3 has 13 residues. CDR3 amino acids: CASLSGAYYEQYF. The DNA of the CDR3 is TGTGCCAGTTTAAGTGGGGCATATTACGAGCAGTACTTC.

The chain is built from TRBV4-1 and TRBJ2-7, with D possibly TRBD2 on 5 matching bases. Germline V gives CDR1 MGHRA, CDR2 YSYEKL. The CDR3 consists of 16 residues. V lost 3 bases, J lost 5 bases, and 20 bases lay in between. Here the CDR3 reads CASSQAARERAHEQYF. Here the CDR3 DNA reads TGCGCCAGCAGCCAGGCTGCGAGGGAGAGGGCCCACGAGCAGTACTTC.

The genes are TRBV27 and TRBJ1-5; TRBD1 is a possible D gene (6 bases). This CDR3 has 15 residues. Germline V lookup: CDR1 MNHEY, CDR2 SMNVEV (reference sequence). Trimming left V 2 bases short and J 8 bases short, with 16 bases between. CDR3 protein: CASSLESGVGEPQHF. For the CDR3, the DNA is TGTGCCAGCAGTTTAGAATCAGGGGTCGGTGAGCCCCAGCATTTT.

The chain recombines TRBV19 with TRBJ2-7; TRBD2 is a possible D gene (6 bases). CDR1 LNHDA and CDR2 SQIVND come from the germline V gene (reference sequence). V dropped 6 bases and J dropped 4 bases, with 13 bases sitting between them. The CDR3 covers 13 residues. CDR3 nucleotide sequence: TGTGCCAGTAGCCCGGGACTCCTATACGAGCAGTACTTC. This sequence encodes CASSPGLLYEQYF.

This chain uses TRBV4-2 with TRBJ2-7; 7 positions agree with TRBD1. Germline V CDR1 and CDR2: LGHNA, YNFKEQ. The CDR3 is 15 amino acids. V lost 1 base to trimming and J lost 4 bases; unmatched junction nucleotides: 7. This CDR3 reads CASSQGLGTEYEQYF. The CDR3 DNA reads TGTGCCAGCAGCCAAGGGCTCGGGACAGAATACGAGCAGTACTTC.

This chain links TRBV24-1 with TRBJ2-1; maybe TRBD1 (6 bases). Looked up from germline, CDR1 is KGHDR and CDR2 is SFDVKD. Trimming left V 3 bases short and J 1 base short, with 15 bases between. This CDR3 has 17 residues. In DNA form, the CDR3 reads TGTGCCACCAGTGATACAAGGGGGTCCGGGTCCTACAATGAGCAGTTCTTC. This encodes CATSDTRGSGSYNEQFF.

This clone was recorded only once. The chain employs TRBV19 and TRBJ2-1, with D perhaps TRBD2 (6 bases). V was cut by 1 base and J by 2 bases, with 12 bases left in between. Per the germline V gene, CDR1 is LNHDA and CDR2 is SQIVND (reference sequence). The CDR3 loop spans 16 amino acids. CDR3 amino acids: CASSIAQTSAYNEQFF. The CDR3 nucleotides read TGTGCCAGTAGTATAGCGCAGACTAGTGCCTACAATGAGCAGTTCTTC.